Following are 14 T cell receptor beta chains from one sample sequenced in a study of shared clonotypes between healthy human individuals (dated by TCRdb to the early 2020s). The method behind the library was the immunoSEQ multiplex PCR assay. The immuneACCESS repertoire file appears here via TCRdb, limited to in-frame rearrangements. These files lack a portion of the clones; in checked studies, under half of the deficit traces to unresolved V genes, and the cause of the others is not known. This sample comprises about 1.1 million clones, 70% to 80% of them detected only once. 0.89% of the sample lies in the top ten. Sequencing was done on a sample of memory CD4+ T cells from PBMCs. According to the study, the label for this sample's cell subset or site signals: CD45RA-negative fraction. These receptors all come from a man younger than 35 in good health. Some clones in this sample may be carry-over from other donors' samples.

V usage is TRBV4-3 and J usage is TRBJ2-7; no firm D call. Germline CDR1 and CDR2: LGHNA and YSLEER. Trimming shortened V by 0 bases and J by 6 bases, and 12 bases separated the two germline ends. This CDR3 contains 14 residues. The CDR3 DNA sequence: TGCGCCAGCAGCCAAGACTATCGGATAGGCGAGCAGTACTTC. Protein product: CASSQDYRIGEQYF.

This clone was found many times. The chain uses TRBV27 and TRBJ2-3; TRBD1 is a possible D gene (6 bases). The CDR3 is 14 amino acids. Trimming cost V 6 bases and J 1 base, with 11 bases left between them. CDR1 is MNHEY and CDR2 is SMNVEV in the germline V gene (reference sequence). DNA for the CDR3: TGTGCCAGCAGCAGACAGGACGGCACAGATACGCAGTATTTT. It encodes CASSRQDGTDTQYF.

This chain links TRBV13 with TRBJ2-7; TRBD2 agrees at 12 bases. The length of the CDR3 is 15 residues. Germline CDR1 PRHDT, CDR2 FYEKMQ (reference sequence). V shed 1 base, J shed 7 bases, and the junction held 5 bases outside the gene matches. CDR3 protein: CASSLDSSGRVEQYF. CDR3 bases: TGTGCCAGCAGCTTAGATTCTAGCGGGAGGGTTGAGCAGTACTTC. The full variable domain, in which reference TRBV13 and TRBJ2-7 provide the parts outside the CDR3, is AAGVIQSPRHLIKEKRETATLKCYPIPRHDTVYWYQQGPGQDPQFLISFYEKMQSDKGSIPDRFSAQQFSDYHSELNMSSLELGDSALYFCASSLDSSGRVEQYFGPGTRLTVT.

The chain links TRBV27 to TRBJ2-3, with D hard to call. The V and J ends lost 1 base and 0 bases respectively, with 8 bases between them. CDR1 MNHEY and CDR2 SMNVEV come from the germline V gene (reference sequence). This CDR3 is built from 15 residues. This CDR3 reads CASSLWVSSTDTQYF. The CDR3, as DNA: TGTGCCAGCAGTTTATGGGTTTCTAGCACAGATACGCAGTATTTT.

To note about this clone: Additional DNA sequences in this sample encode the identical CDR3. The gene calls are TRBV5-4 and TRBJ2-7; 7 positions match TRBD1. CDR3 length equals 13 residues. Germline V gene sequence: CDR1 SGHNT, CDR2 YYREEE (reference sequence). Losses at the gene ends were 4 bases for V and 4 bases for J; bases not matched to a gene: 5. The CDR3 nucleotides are TGTGCCAGCAGCCTAGGGGACAGATACGAGCAGTACTTC. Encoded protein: CASSLGDRYEQYF.

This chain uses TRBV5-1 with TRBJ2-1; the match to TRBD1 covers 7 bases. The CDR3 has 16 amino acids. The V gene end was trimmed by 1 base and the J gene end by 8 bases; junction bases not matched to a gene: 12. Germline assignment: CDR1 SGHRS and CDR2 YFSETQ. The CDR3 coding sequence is TGCGCCAGCAGCTTGCCCTTGAGGGCAGGGGGTGATGAGCAGTTCTTC. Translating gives CASSLPLRAGGDEQFF.

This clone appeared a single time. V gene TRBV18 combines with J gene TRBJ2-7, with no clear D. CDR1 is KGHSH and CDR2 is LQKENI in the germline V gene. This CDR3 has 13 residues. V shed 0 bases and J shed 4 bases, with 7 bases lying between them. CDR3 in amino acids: CASSPPTRYEQYF. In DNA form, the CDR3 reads TGTGCCAGCTCACCACCTACCAGGTACGAGCAGTACTTC.

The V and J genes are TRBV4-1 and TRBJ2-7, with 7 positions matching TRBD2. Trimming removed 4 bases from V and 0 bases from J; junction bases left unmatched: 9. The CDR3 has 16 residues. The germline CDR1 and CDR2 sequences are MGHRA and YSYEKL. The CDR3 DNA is TGCGCCAGCAGCCCAACTAGCGCCGCTCGCTCCTACGAGCAGTACTTC. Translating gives CASSPTSAARSYEQYF.

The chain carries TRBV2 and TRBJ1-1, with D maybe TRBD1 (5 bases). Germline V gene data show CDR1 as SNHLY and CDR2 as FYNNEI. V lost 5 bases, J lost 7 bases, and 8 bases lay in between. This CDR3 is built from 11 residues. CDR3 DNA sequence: TGTGCCAGCAGTCGGCAGGGTGAAGCTTTCTTT. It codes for CASSRQGEAFF. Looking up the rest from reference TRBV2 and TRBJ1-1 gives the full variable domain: EPEVTQTPSHQVTQMGQEVILRCVPISNHLYFYWYRQILGQKVEFLVSFYNNEISEKSEIFDDQFSVERPDGSNFTLKIRSTKLEDSAMYFCASSRQGEAFFGQGTRLTVV.

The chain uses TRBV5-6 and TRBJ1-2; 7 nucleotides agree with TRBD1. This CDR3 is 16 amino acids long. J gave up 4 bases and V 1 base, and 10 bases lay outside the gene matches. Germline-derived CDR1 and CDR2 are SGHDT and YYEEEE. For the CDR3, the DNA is TGTGCCAGCAGCTTGTTCCGGAGACAGGGTGGCTATGGCTACACCTTC. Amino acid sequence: CASSLFRRQGGYGYTF. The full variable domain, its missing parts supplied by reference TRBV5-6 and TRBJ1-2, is DAGVTQSPTHLIKTRGQQVTLRCSPKSGHDTVSWYQQALGQGPQFIFQYYEEEERQRGNFPDRFSGHQFPNYSSELNVNALLLGDSALYLCASSLFRRQGGYGYTFGSGTRLTVV.

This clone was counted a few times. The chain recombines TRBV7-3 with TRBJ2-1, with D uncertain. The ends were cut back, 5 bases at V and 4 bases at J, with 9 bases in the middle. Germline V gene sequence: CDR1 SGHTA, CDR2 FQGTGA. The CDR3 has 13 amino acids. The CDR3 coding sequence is TGTGCCAGCAGCCCTACACCGTACAATGAGCAGTTCTTC. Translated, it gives CASSPTPYNEQFF.

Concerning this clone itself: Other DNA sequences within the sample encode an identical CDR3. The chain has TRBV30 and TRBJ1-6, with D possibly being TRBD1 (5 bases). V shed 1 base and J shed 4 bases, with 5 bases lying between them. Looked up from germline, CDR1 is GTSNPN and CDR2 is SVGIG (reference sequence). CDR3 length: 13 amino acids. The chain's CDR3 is CAWSGQYNSPLHF. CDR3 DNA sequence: TGTGCCTGGAGTGGACAGTATAATTCACCCCTCCACTTT.

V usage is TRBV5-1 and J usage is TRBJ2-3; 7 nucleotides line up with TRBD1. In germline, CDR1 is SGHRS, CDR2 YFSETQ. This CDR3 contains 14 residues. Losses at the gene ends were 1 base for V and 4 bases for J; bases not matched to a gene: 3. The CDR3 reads CASSLRQGADTQYF. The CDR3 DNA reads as TGCGCCAGCAGCTTGCGACAGGGCGCAGATACGCAGTATTTT.

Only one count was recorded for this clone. The CDR3, as DNA: TGTGCCAGCAGTTCGCGTCGACAAAGCACCGGGGAGCTGTTTTTT. Protein: CASSSRRQSTGELFF. The V call is TRBV28, the J call TRBJ2-2; unclear D gene. The CDR3 length is 15 residues. Germline CDR1 reads MDHEN; CDR2 reads SYDVKM. V dropped 4 bases and J dropped 4 bases, with 13 bases sitting between them.